A selection of T cell receptor beta chains follows, all from one sample in a study of shared clonotypes between healthy human individuals. The assay was immunoSEQ multiplex PCR, and TCRdb's table has in-frame clones only and misses some. The sample has more than 400,000 clones; about 84% are singletons. Sequenced material: PBMCs. Receptors originate from a woman aged 40 to 50 in good health. Some clones in this sample may be carry-over from other donors' samples. Each CDR3 is given with its conserved first and last residue. The order of the fields is J gene, D gene, V gene, clone size, CDR3 DNA, CDR3 protein. A D gene is named only where the DNA matches it firmly. Rows give clone size only sometimes, using once, few, many, or a class for an expanded clone.

TRBJ2-3,TRBD2,TRBV27,NA,TGTGCCAGCAGGACCGGACTAGCCGCAGATACGCAGTATTTT,CASRTGLAADTQYF
TRBJ2-7,NA,TRBV18,NA,TGTGCCAGCTCACATAGCTCCTACGAGCAGTACTTC,CASSHSSYEQYF
TRBJ2-1,NA,TRBV7-2,few,TGTGCCAGCAGCTTAGTTACGGGGTTGGGGGGTCGGTTAAATGAGCAGTTCTTC,CASSLVTGLGGRLNEQFF
TRBJ1-1,NA,TRBV9,NA,TGTGCCAGCACCGAGCTAGGGCCATGGGGGAACACTGAAGCTTTCTTT,CASTELGPWGNTEAFF
TRBJ2-1,TRBD2,TRBV15,NA,TGTGCCACCAGCTCAATTACCAGCGGGAATTGGAACAATGAGCAGTTCTTC,CATSSITSGNWNNEQFF
TRBJ2-7,NA,TRBV30,many,TGTGCCTGGGAGGGTCCCTTTAAGGGCGAGCAGTACTTC,CAWEGPFKGEQYF
TRBJ2-6,TRBD1,TRBV7-9,NA,TGTGCCAGCAGCCCCATGGACAGGGGCGTACTAACTGGGGCCAACGTCCTGACTTTC,CASSPMDRGVLTGANVLTF
TRBJ1-4,NA,TRBV5-8,NA,TGTGCCAGCAGCTCCTTGGACGGGAATAATGAAAAACTGTTTTTT,CASSSLDGNNEKLFF
TRBJ1-5,NA,TRBV7-8,NA,TGTGCCAGCCGATCCGACCTGGGACGACAGCCCCAGCATTTT,CASRSDLGRQPQHF
TRBJ2-7,NA,TRBV5-1,few,TGCGCCAGCAGCTTGGCCGGCGATTTCGAGCAGTACTTC,CASSLAGDFEQYF
TRBJ1-5,NA,TRBV5-4,NA,TGTGCCAGCAGCAACAAGGGGACTGGAGGCAATCAGCCCCAGCATTTT,CASSNKGTGGNQPQHF
TRBJ2-7,TRBD1,TRBV10-3,NA,TGTGCCATCACCTCTGACAGGGAAACGTACGAGCAGTACTTC,CAITSDRETYEQYF
TRBJ2-5,NA,TRBV20-1,few,TGCAGTGTGTTTCTGGGGGAGACCCAGTACTTC,CSVFLGETQYF
TRBJ2-2,NA,TRBV7-3,NA,TGTGCCAGCAGCTTAATGCAGACCGGGGAGCTGTTTTTT,CASSLMQTGELFF
TRBJ1-5,NA,TRBV5-1,NA,TGCGCCAGCAGCTTGGATGGGGGAGGGGGCAATCAGCCCCAGCATTTT,CASSLDGGGGNQPQHF
TRBJ1-2,NA,TRBV30,NA,TGTGCCTGGAGTCAGGGATCACGCTACACCTTC,CAWSQGSRYTF
TRBJ1-4,NA,TRBV29-1,once,TGCAGCGTTGGGGACGGTGAAAAACTGTTTTTT,CSVGDGEKLFF
TRBJ2-1,NA,TRBV27,many,TGTGCCAGCAGCCCCCTAGAGGAAGAGCAGTTCTTC,CASSPLEEEQFF
TRBJ1-5,TRBD1,TRBV28,NA,TGTGCCAGCAGTCCCGGGACAGCAAATCAGCCCCAGCATTTT,CASSPGTANQPQHF
TRBJ2-7,TRBD2,TRBV28,once,TGTGCCAGCAGTCTGTCATCGGGAGGGCCTCTCCACGAGCAGTACTTC,CASSLSSGGPLHEQYF
TRBJ1-6,TRBD1,TRBV30,NA,TGTGCCTGGAGTGATCCGGGACAGGATAATTCACCCCTCCACTTT,CAWSDPGQDNSPLHF
TRBJ2-3,TRBD2,TRBV28,NA,TGTGCCAGCAGTTACCGGCGGGGGGCTGGCACAGATACGCAGTATTTT,CASSYRRGAGTDTQYF
TRBJ2-7,NA,TRBV15,NA,TGTGCCACCAGCAGGGGAAGCGGAGGTCCCTACGAGCAGTACTTC,CATSRGSGGPYEQYF
TRBJ2-5,TRBD2,TRBV15,once,TGTGCCACCAGTGGAAGGACTAGTCAAGAGACCCAGTACTTC,CATSGRTSQETQYF
TRBJ2-1,NA,TRBV18,NA,TGTGCCAGCTCAGCCGCCATGGGGACGGGTGAGCAGTTCTTC,CASSAAMGTGEQFF
TRBJ2-5,NA,TRBV5-1,NA,TGCGCCAGCAGCTTGGTTGGGTTTGAAGGGGAGACCCAGTACTTC,CASSLVGFEGETQYF
TRBJ2-2,NA,TRBV5-1,few,TGCGCCAGCAGCTCTACCGGGACAACGAACACCGGGGAGCTGTTTTTT,CASSSTGTTNTGELFF
TRBJ2-3,TRBD1,TRBV5-1,NA,TGCGCCAGCAGCGTTCGACCGGGACAGGGGGCCGCAGATACGCAGTATTTT,CASSVRPGQGAADTQYF
TRBJ2-3,TRBD2,TRBV7-9,NA,TGTGCCAGCAGCTTAGTAGCTAGCGGGGAACTAGATACGCAGTATTTT,CASSLVASGELDTQYF
TRBJ2-7,NA,TRBV10-2,few,TGCGCCAGCAGTGGAGCCTACGAGCAGTACTTC,CASSGAYEQYF
TRBJ2-5,TRBD2,TRBV6-5,NA,TGTGCCAGCAGTCTCCCCGGGGGGGAGACCCAGTACTTC,CASSLPGGETQYF
TRBJ1-2,NA,TRBV6-1,NA,TGTGCCAGCAAGGGTTCGACAGCCTATGGCTACACCTTC,CASKGSTAYGYTF
TRBJ2-1,TRBD2,TRBV28,NA,TGTGCCCACAGGGGCGGGAGGGCCTGGAATGAGCAGTTCTTC,CAHRGGRAWNEQFF
TRBJ2-5,NA,TRBV7-9,many,TGTGCCGGGGGCACCCAGCCCCAAGAGACCCAGTACTTC,CAGGTQPQETQYF
TRBJ2-3,NA,TRBV18,once,TGTGCCAGCTCACCTACAGGGCAGGGAACAGATACGCAGTATTTT,CASSPTGQGTDTQYF
TRBJ2-7,NA,TRBV28,NA,TGTGCCAGCAGCCCTGAGGAGGGCCTCTACGAGCAGTACTTC,CASSPEEGLYEQYF
TRBJ2-5,TRBD2,TRBV6-1,NA,TGTGCCAGCAGTGAAAGAGGACTAGAGTGGGAGACCCAGTACTTC,CASSERGLEWETQYF
TRBJ2-6,NA,TRBV5-1,NA,TGCGCCAGCAGCTTGGCCCCCACCTCTGGGGCCAACGTCCTGACTTTC,CASSLAPTSGANVLTF
TRBJ2-6,TRBD1,TRBV19,NA,TGTGCCAGTAGACAGGGGGAAGTAGGTGGGGCCAACGTCCTGACTTTC,CASRQGEVGGANVLTF
TRBJ2-5,NA,TRBV7-7,NA,TGTGCTAGCAGCTTAAGTCAAGTTCGGGAGACCCAGTACTTC,CASSLSQVRETQYF
TRBJ2-3,NA,TRBV30,NA,TGTGCCTGGAGTGTAGGCACAGATACGCAGTATTTT,CAWSVGTDTQYF
TRBJ2-7,TRBD2,TRBV2,NA,TGTGCCAGCAGCCCGGGACTAGCAGGGGAGCAGTACTTC,CASSPGLAGEQYF
TRBJ1-1,TRBD1,TRBV7-2,NA,TGTGCCAGCAGCTTAGACAGGGGGGGCACTGAAGCTTTCTTT,CASSLDRGGTEAFF
TRBJ2-3,NA,TRBV5-4,NA,TGTGCCAGCAGCTTGTTAGGCAGGGGAGGCACAGATACGCAGTATTTT,CASSLLGRGGTDTQYF
TRBJ1-1,NA,TRBV9,NA,TGTGCCAGCAGCGTAGGGGAACAGGTCACTGAAGCTTTCTTT,CASSVGEQVTEAFF
TRBJ2-1,NA,TRBV30,NA,TGTGCCTGGAGTGTAACCAGCGGAACCTACAATGAGCAGTTCTTC,CAWSVTSGTYNEQFF
TRBJ1-2,NA,TRBV28,NA,TGTGCCAGCAGCCTGGACGGGGGGCGAAACTATGGCTACACCTTC,CASSLDGGRNYGYTF
TRBJ2-7,NA,TRBV14,NA,TGTGCCAGCAGCCAATTGGCGGGGTTCGAGCAGTACTTC,CASSQLAGFEQYF
TRBJ2-7,NA,TRBV27,NA,TGTGCCAGCAGTGGCGGGTCTTCACGCTACGAGCAGTACTTC,CASSGGSSRYEQYF
TRBJ2-7,NA,TRBV9,NA,TGTGCCAGCAGCGTAGAGGGCAGTGGGGTGGGCGAGCAGTACTTC,CASSVEGSGVGEQYF
TRBJ2-1,TRBD1,TRBV5-4,NA,TGTGCCGCCAGGACAGGGGTAGGTTCTTACAATGAGCAGTTCTTC,CAARTGVGSYNEQFF
TRBJ2-7,TRBD1,TRBV27,NA,TGTGCCAGCAGTTCACCGGACAGGCTCACCTCCTACGAGCAGTACTTC,CASSSPDRLTSYEQYF
TRBJ1-5,TRBD1,TRBV28,NA,TGTGCCAGCAGTTACGACCGGACAGGTTTCAATCAGCCCCAGCATTTT,CASSYDRTGFNQPQHF
TRBJ1-2,NA,TRBV7-9,once,TGTGCCAGCAGCTTAACACAGCGCTATGGCTACACCTTC,CASSLTQRYGYTF
TRBJ1-4,NA,TRBV10-2,NA,TGCGCCAGCAGGCACGGACAGAACAATGAAAAACTGTTTTTT,CASRHGQNNEKLFF
TRBJ2-7,NA,TRBV6-6,NA,TGTGCCAGCAGTTACTCTGATGTCGCGGGAACCTACGAGCAGTACTTC,CASSYSDVAGTYEQYF